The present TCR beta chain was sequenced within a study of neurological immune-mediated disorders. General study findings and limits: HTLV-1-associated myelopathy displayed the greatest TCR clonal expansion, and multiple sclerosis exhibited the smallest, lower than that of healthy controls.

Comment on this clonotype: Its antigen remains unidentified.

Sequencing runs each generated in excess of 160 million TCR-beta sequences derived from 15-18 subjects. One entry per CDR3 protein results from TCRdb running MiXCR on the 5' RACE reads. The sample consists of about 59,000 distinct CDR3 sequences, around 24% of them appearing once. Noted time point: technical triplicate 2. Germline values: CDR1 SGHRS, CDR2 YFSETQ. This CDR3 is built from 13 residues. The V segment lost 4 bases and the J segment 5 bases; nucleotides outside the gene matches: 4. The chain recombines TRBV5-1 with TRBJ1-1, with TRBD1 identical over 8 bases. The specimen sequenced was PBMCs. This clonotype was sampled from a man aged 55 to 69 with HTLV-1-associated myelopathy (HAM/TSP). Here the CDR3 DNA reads TGCGCCAGCAGCGATCAGGGGGCAACTGAAGCTTTCTTT. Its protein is CASSDQGATEAFF.